This is a list of T cell receptor beta chains from one sample in a study of blood T cells in healthy people across ages. TCRdb used MiXCR to reprocess the 5' RACE reads, holding one entry per CDR3 protein. This sample has roughly 1.6 million distinct CDR3 sequences, with almost 35% found just once. The sample consisted of blood. The receptor source for this set is a young woman in good health. CDR3s leave out the opening cysteine and the closing phenylalanine or tryptophan.

v_call cdr3_aa
TRBV9 ASSVDLGTGGSYGYT
TRBV3-1 AGSQVGGDAKNIQY
TRBV11-2 ASSFGTSGGRGTGELF
TRBV20-1 SAPRWAGDYNEQF
TRBV6-5 ASSRKQGAGSPLH
TRBV2 ASSGTIDNEKLF
TRBV12-3/TRBV12-4 ASNALAGVPYEQY
TRBV7-6 ASSLALESEQF
TRBV7-8 ASSSYSGTNNEQY
TRBV7-7 ASSPSDRVNEQF
TRBV3-1 ASSQLAVPNEQF
TRBV6-6 ASSKRDKNTEAF
TRBV20-1 SASQGAAKNIQY
TRBV12-3/TRBV12-4 ASSYVAGMSSYNEQF
TRBV12-5 ASGRSGTDTQY
TRBV6-6 ASSYMSTVSNYGYT
TRBV15 ATSRGDLGSNEQF
TRBV7-2 ASSLYERQPQH
TRBV27 ASSLRQKGDYGYT
TRBV6-1 ASSAEGATGELF
TRBV3-1 ASNSHSGDNEQF
TRBV6-1 ASRGWGSSGRYNEQF
TRBV5-1 ASTDRSTGELF
TRBV9 ASSSVGRLNTEAF
TRBV7-8 ASSFFPGGQQNYEQY
TRBV28 ASSFSAGSSTDTQY
TRBV4-1 ASSYRLQETQY
TRBV7-9 ASSTTSADTQY
TRBV20-1 SAVGLENNEQF
TRBV3-1 ASSQVQRGLY
TRBV15 ATSRKDYHNEQF
TRBV7-6 ASSLGDMTGFSEAF
TRBV7-2 ASSRTRSNEQF
TRBV3-1 ASSLGPGQGFVWGNQPQH
TRBV5-5 ASSLVGPSYGYT
TRBV6-1 ASRTGDRNTIY
TRBV7-2 ASSRPIAGGAKNIQY
TRBV7-2 ASSLASRGRDTQY
TRBV5-1 ASSLAISGGPLDTQY
TRBV20-1 SARVGRGENIQY
TRBV4-1 ASSRQFSNQPQH
TRBV5-1 ASSWTSGRAGETQY
TRBV28 ASSFGEADTQY
TRBV28 ASRAAGTGRGGYT
TRBV7-2 ASSPYSGSSTDMQY
TRBV6-2/TRBV6-3 ASSRLSDRDRPNTEAF
TRBV27 ASSLGPVYEQY
TRBV4-1 ASSQEGRSKQPQH
TRBV3-1 ASSWGSNTEAF
TRBV19 ASSPRTGTPYEQY
TRBV29-1 SVEARGLAGLHEQF
TRBV27 ASPPPLKQY
TRBV7-9 ASNSRLETQY
TRBV6-5 ASSGTASSYNEQF
TRBV20-1 SPGTPPYEQY